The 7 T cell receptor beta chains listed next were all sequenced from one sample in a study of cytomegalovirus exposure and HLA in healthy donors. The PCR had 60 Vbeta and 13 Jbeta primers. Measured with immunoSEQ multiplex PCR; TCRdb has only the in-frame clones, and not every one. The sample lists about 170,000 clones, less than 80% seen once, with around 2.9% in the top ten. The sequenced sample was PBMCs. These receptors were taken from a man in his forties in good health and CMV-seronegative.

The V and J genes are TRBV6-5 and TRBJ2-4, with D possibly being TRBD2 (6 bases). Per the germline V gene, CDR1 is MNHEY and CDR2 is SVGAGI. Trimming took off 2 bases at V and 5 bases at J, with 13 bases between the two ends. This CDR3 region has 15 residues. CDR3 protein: CASSYRGLNENIQYF. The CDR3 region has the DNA TGTGCCAGCAGTTACCGGGGACTCAACGAAAACATTCAGTACTTC.

This CDR3 reads CASSFFQGTYEQYF. The CDR3 bases are TGTGCCAGCAGCTTTTTCCAGGGAACCTACGAGCAGTACTTC. The chain is built from TRBV7-2 and TRBJ2-7; the D gene is possibly TRBD1 (5 bases). The CDR3 has 14 residues. V lost 3 bases and J lost 2, with 11 bases in between. CDR1 and CDR2 from the germline V gene are SGHTA and FQGNSA.

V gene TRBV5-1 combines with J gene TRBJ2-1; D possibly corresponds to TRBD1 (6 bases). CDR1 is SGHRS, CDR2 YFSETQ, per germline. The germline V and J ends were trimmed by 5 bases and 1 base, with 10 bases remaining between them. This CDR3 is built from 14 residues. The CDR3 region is CASSGGISYNEQFF. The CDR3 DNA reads TGCGCCAGCAGTGGGGGCATTTCCTACAATGAGCAGTTCTTC.

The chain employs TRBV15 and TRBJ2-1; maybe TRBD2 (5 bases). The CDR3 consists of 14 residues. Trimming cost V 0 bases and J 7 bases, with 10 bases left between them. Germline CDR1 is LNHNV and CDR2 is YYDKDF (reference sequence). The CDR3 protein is CATSRDFAGNEQFF. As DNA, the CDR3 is TGTGCCACCAGCAGAGATTTTGCGGGTAATGAGCAGTTCTTC.

For the CDR3, the DNA is TGTGCCAGTAGTAGCTACCGGGACAGGGGCTATGGCTACACCTTC. Its translation is CASSSYRDRGYGYTF. The chain recombines TRBV19 with TRBJ1-2; TRBD1 agrees at 10 bases. Germline lookup yields CDR1 LNHDA and CDR2 SQIVND (reference sequence). The CDR3 loop spans 15 amino acids. V lost 4 bases and J lost 4; bases outside the gene matches: 6.

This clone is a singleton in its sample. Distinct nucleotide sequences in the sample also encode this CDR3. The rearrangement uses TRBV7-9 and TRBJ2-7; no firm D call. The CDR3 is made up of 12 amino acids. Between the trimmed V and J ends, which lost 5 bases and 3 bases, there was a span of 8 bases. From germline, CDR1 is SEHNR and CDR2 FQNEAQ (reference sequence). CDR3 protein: CASSPTGYEQYF. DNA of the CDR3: TGTGCCAGCAGCCCTACGGGCTACGAGCAGTACTTC.

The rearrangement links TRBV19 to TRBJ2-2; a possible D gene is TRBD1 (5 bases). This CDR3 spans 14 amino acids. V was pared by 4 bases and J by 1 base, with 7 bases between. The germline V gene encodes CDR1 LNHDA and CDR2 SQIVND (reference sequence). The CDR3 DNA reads TGTGCCAGTAGTAAACAGGTGAACACCGGGGAGCTGTTTTTT. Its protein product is CASSKQVNTGELFF.